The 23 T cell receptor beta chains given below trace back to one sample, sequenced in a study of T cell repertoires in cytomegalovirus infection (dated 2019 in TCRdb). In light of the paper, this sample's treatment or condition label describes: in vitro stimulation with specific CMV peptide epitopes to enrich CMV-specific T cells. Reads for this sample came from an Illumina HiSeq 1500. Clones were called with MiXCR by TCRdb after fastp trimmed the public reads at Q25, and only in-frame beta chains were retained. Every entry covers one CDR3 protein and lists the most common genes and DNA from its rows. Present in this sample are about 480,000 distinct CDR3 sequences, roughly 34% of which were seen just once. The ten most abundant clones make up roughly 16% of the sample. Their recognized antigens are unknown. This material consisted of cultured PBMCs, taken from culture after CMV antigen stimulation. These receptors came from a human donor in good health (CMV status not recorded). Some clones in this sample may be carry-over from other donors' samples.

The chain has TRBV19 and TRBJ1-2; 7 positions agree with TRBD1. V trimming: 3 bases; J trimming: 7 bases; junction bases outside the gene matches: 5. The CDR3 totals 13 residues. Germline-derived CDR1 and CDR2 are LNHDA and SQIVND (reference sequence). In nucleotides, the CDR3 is TGTGCCAGTAGTATCGACAGGGCTGGTGGCTACACCTTC. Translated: CASSIDRAGGYTF.

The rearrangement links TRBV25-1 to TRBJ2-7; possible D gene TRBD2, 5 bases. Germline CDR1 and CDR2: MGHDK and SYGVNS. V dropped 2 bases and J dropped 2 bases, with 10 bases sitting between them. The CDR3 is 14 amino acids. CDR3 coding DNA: TGTGCCAGCAGTGAAGCGGGCTCTACCTACGAGCAGTACTTC. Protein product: CASSEAGSTYEQYF.

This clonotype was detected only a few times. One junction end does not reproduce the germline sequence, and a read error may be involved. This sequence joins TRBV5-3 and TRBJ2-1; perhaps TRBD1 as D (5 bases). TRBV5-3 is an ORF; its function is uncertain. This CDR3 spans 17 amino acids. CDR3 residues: CASSFQSSGQGFNEQFF. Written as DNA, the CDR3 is TGTGCCAGCAGCTTTCAGTCTTCCGGGCAGGGATTCAATGAGCAGTTCTTC.

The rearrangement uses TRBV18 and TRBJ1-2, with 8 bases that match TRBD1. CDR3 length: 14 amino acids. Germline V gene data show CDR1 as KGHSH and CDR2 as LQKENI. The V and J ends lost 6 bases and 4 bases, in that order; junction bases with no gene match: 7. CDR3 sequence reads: CASSTGTGLYGYTF. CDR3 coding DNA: TGTGCCAGCTCGACCGGGACAGGTCTCTATGGCTACACCTTC.

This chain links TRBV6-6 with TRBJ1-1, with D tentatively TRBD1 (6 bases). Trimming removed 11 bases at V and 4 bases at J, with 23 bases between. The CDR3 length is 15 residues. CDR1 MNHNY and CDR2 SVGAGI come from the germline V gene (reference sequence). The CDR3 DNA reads TGTGCCGGGTCCGGGGGGCGGACCGATGTCACTGAAGCTTTCTTT. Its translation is CAGSGGRTDVTEAFF.

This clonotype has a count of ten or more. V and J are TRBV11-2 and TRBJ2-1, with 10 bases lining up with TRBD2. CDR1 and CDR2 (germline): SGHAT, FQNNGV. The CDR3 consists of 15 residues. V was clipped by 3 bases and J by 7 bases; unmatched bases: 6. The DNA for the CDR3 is TGTGCCAGCAGCTTGGGACTAGCGATGGAGAATGAGCAGTTCTTC. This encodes CASSLGLAMENEQFF. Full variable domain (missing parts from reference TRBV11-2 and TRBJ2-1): EAGVAQSPRYKIIEKRQSVAFWCNPISGHATLYWYQQILGQGPKLLIQFQNNGVVDDSQLPKDRFSAERLKGVDSTLKIQPAKLEDSAVYLCASSLGLAMENEQFFGPGTRLTVL.

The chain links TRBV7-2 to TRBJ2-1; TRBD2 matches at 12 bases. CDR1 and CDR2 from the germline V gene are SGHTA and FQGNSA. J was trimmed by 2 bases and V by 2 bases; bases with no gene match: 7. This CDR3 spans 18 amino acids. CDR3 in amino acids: CASSLWGRTSGTYNEQFF. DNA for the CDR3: TGTGCCAGCAGCTTATGGGGTCGGACTAGCGGGACCTACAATGAGCAGTTCTTC.

The CDR3 DNA reads TGTGCCAGCAGCACCGGGACTATAAACAATGAGCAGTTCTTC. Translating it yields CASSTGTINNEQFF. V gene TRBV4-2 combines with J gene TRBJ2-1; TRBD2 agrees at 7 bases. CDR1 is LGHNA and CDR2 is YNFKEQ in the germline V gene. The CDR3 covers 14 residues. With V trimmed by 5 bases and J by 5 bases, 6 bases remained unmatched.

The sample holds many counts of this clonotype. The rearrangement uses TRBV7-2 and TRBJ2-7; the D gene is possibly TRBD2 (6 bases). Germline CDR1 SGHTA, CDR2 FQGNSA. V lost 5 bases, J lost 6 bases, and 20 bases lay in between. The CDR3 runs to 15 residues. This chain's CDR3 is CASSRSSRGIGEQYV. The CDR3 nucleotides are TGTGCCAGCAGCCGTTCGAGTCGCGGGATTGGCGAGCAGTACGTC.

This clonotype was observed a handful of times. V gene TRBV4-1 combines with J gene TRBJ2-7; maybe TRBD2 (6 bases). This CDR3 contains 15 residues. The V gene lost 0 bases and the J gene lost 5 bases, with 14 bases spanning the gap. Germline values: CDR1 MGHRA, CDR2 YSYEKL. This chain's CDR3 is CASSQDLAPGDEQYV. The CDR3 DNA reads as TGCGCCAGCAGCCAAGATTTGGCTCCGGGAGACGAGCAGTACGTC.

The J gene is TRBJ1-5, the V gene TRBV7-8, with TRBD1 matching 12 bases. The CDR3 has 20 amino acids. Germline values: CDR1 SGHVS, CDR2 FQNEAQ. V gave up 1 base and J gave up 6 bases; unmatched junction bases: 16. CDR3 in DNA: TGTGCCAGCAGCTTAGAGTCAGGGGACAGGGGGCACATCGGGGTTCAGCCCCAGCATTTT. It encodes CASSLESGDRGHIGVQPQHF.

CDR3 coding DNA: TGTGCCAGCAGCCCTAAGCGGGACGACGCAGATACGCAGTATTTT. Encoded protein: CASSPKRDDADTQYF. The genes are TRBV5-4 and TRBJ2-3, with 7 bases fitting TRBD2. Germline V lookup: CDR1 SGHNT, CDR2 YYREEE (reference sequence). The CDR3 runs to 15 residues. Trimming at V came to 4 bases and at J to 4 bases, leaving 9 bases not matched to a gene. Filled out from reference TRBV5-4 and TRBJ2-3, the complete variable domain reads ETGVTQSPTHLIKTRGQQVTLRCSSQSGHNTVSWYQQALGQGPQFIFQYYREEENGRGNFPPRFSGLQFPNYSSELNVNALELDDSALYLCASSPKRDDADTQYFGPGTRLTVL.

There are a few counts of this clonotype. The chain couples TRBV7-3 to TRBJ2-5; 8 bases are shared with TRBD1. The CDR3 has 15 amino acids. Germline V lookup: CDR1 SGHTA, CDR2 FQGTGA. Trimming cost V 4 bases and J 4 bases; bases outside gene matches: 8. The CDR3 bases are TGTGCCAGCAGCTCAGGACAGGGCAGGACAGAGACCCAGTACTTC. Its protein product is CASSSGQGRTETQYF.

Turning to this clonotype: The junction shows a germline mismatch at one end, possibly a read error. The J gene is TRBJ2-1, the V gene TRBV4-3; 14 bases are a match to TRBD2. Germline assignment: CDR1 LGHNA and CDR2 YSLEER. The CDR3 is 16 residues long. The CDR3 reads CTSSQEWTSGGNEQFF. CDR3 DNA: TGCACCAGCAGCCAAGAATGGACTAGCGGGGGGAATGAGCAGTTCTTC.

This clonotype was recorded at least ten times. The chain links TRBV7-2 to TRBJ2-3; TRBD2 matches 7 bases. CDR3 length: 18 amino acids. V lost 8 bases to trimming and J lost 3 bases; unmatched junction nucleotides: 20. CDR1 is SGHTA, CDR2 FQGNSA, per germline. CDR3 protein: CASSFVQGLGGLTDTQYF. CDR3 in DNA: TGTGCCAGCTCTTTCGTTCAAGGACTAGGAGGGTTAACAGATACGCAGTATTTT.

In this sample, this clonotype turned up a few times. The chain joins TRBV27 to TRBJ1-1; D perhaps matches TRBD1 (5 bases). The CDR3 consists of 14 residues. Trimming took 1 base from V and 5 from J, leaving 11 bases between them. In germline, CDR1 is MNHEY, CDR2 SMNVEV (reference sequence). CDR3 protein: CASSLLWGKTEAFF. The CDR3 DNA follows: TGTGCCAGCAGTTTATTGTGGGGGAAAACTGAAGCTTTCTTT.

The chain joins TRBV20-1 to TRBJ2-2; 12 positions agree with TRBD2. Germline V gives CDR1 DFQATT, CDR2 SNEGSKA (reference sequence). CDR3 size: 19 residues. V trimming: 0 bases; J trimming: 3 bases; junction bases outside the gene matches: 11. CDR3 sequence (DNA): TGCAGTGCTAGAGATATAGGAATCGGACTAGCGGGATACACCGGGGAGCTGTTTTTT. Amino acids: CSARDIGIGLAGYTGELFF.

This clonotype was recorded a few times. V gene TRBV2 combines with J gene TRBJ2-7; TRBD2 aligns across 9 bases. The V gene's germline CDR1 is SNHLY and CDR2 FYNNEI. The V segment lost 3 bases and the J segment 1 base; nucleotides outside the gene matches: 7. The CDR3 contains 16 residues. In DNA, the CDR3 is TGTGCCAGCAGTGAGGCCGGACTAGCGATTTCCTACGAGCAGTACTTC. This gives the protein CASSEAGLAISYEQYF.

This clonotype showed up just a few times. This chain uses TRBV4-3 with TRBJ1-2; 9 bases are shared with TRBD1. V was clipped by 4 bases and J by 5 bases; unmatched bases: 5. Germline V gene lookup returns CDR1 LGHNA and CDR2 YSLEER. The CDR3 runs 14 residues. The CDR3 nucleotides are TGCGCCAGCAGCCCGGGACAGGGAGAGTATGGCTACACCTTC. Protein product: CASSPGQGEYGYTF.

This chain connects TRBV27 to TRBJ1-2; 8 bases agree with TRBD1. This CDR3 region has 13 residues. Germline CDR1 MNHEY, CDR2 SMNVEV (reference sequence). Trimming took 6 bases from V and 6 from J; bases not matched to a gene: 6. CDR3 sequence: CASSMTGDDGYTF. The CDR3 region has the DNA TGTGCCAGCAGCATGACAGGGGACGATGGCTACACCTTC.

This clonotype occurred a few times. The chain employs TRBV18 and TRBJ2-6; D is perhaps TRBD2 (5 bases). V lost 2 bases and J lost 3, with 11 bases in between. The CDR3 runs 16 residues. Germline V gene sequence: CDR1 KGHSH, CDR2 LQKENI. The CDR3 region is CASSPISGNGANVLTF. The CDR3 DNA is TGTGCCAGCTCACCAATCTCGGGAAATGGGGCCAACGTCCTGACTTTC.

This CDR3 reads CSARGLADNEQFF. CDR3 nucleotide sequence: TGCAGTGCTAGAGGACTAGCGGACAATGAGCAGTTCTTC. This chain connects TRBV20-1 to TRBJ2-1, with 9 bases aligning to TRBD2. CDR1 DFQATT and CDR2 SNEGSKA come from the germline V gene (reference sequence). The CDR3 consists of 13 residues. V dropped 1 base and J dropped 5; count of bases not matched to a gene: 0.

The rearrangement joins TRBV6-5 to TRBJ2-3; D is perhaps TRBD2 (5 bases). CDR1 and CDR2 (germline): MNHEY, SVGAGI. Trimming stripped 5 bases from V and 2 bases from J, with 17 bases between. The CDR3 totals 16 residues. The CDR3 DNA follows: TGTGCCAGCAGTCGGGTTGGCGGACTGCTCACAGATACGCAGTATTTT. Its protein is CASSRVGGLLTDTQYF.